The sequence of this T cell receptor beta chain was determined in a study of blood T cell repertoires in COVID-19. Method: immunoSEQ multiplex PCR; TCRdb's copy keeps in-frame clones and lacks some. Counted here are more than 100,000 clones, roughly 90% occurring once; the ten biggest clones make up more than 4%. V was clipped by 2 bases and J by 1 base, with 17 bases between them. Germline CDR1 reads SGHDT; CDR2 reads YYEEEE. The CDR3 has 17 amino acids. This clone was seen a handful of times. The sequence came from a man aged 35 to 55 with acute or convalescent COVID-19. Sequenced sample: peripheral blood. The V call is TRBV5-6, the J call TRBJ2-3; perhaps TRBD2 as D (5 bases). CDR3 in amino acids: CASSFDREVEGTDTQYF. DNA for the CDR3: TGTGCCAGCAGCTTTGATCGTGAGGTGGAGGGCACAGATACGCAGTATTTT. Using reference TRBV5-6 and TRBJ2-3 for the parts outside the CDR3, the full variable domain is DAGVTQSPTHLIKTRGQQVTLRCSPKSGHDTVSWYQQALGQGPQFIFQYYEEEERQRGNFPDRFSGHQFPNYSSELNVNALLLGDSALYLCASSFDREVEGTDTQYFGPGTRLTVL.